Below are 8 T cell receptor beta chains sequenced from a single sample in a study of control samples from healthy donors and cancer patients. Clones were read by immunoSEQ multiplex PCR, and TCRdb kept only the in-frame ones, dropping some. The table has about 100,000 clones, about 88% seen once. Sequenced: blood. Receptors originate from a woman aged 45 to 65 in good health.

The chain is built from TRBV27 and TRBJ2-7; possible D gene TRBD1, 6 bases. There are 15 residues in the CDR3. The V and J ends lost 2 bases and 4 bases respectively, with 15 bases between them. CDR1 is MNHEY, CDR2 SMNVEV, per germline (reference sequence). The CDR3 region is CASSLPKTGYYEQYF. For the CDR3, the DNA is TGTGCCAGCAGTTTACCAAAGACAGGCTATTACGAGCAGTACTTC.

This clone was recorded only once. The chain recombines TRBV6-1 with TRBJ2-1, with D perhaps assigned TRBD1 or TRBD2 (6 bases each). Trimming left V 1 base short and J 8 bases short, with 12 bases between. Germline V lookup: CDR1 MNHNS, CDR2 SASEGT. This CDR3 is built from 14 residues. CDR3 sequence reads: CASSEDVRGHEQFF. In DNA, the CDR3 is TGTGCCAGCAGTGAAGACGTCCGGGGGCATGAGCAGTTCTTC.

Note on this clone: One end of the junction varies from germline; a read error may be responsible. The rearrangement joins TRBV7-9 to TRBJ2-5; 9 bases match TRBD2. The germline CDR1 and CDR2 sequences are SEHNR and FQNEAQ (reference sequence). This CDR3 spans 13 amino acids. CDR3 amino acids: CASSAGGREIQYF. In nucleotides, the CDR3 is TGTGCCAGCAGTGCGGGGGGGCGTGAGATCCAGTACTTC.

The chain joins TRBV6-5 to TRBJ1-5; maybe TRBD1 (5 bases). V gave up 7 bases and J gave up 0 bases, with 7 bases separating them. CDR3 length: 13 residues. CDR1 is MNHEY and CDR2 is SVGAGI in the germline V gene. CDR3 protein: CASTGNSNQPQHF. The CDR3 DNA sequence: TGTGCCAGCACAGGGAATAGCAATCAGCCCCAGCATTTT.

In this sample, this clone turned up once. This chain joins TRBV3-1 (or the pseudogene TRBV3-2) and TRBJ2-3, with D possibly matching TRBD2 (6 bases). Germline V gene sequence: CDR1 LGHDT, CDR2 YNNKEL (reference sequence). Trimming stripped 0 bases from V and 3 bases from J, with 13 bases between. The CDR3 runs to 16 residues. CDR3 bases: TGTGCCAGCAGCCAAGAAGGAGGGATAGTAACAGATACGCAGTATTTT. Its translation is CASSQEGGIVTDTQYF.

This chain joins TRBV4-1 and TRBJ2-1; D is undetermined. The CDR3 has 15 amino acids. CDR1 is MGHRA and CDR2 is YSYEKL in the germline V gene. V shed 3 bases and J shed 0 bases, with 9 bases lying between them. The CDR3 coding sequence is TGCGCCAGCAGCCAGAATGATTTCTCCTACAATGAGCAGTTCTTC. This sequence encodes CASSQNDFSYNEQFF.

Remarks on this clone: Different DNA sequences within this sample yield the same CDR3. This sequence joins TRBV18 and TRBJ2-2; D is possibly TRBD1 (5 bases). The V end lost 3 bases, the J end lost 1 base, and 6 bases lay between the germline ends. The V gene's germline CDR1 is KGHSH and CDR2 LQKENI. This CDR3 contains 14 residues. CDR3 region: CASSPGRNTGELFF. DNA of the CDR3: TGTGCCAGCTCACCGGGGCGGAACACCGGGGAGCTGTTTTTT.

The rearrangement uses TRBV5-1 and TRBJ2-5; 12 bases agree with TRBD2. Unmatched junction bases numbered 4, after V lost 7 bases and J lost 3 bases. The CDR3 has 14 residues. CDR1 SGHRS and CDR2 YFSETQ come from the germline V gene. The chain's CDR3 is CASRRLAGEETQYF. DNA for the CDR3: TGCGCCAGCCGCCGACTAGCGGGGGAAGAGACCCAGTACTTC.